This T cell receptor (beta chain) was recovered during a study of T cells after posttransplantation cyclophosphamide. About this clone itself: Its antigen is not known.

The V gene lost 5 bases and the J gene lost 1 base, with 8 bases spanning the gap. This CDR3 is built from 13 residues. In germline, CDR1 is MDHEN, CDR2 SYDVKM. Study-level points and caveats: After PTCy, TRB diversity resembled that of CNI/methotrexate controls.

Cyclophosphamide on days +3 and +4 followed busulfan-fludarabine conditioning and a marrow graft. The protocol was immunoSEQ multiplex PCR, while the TCRdb copy is restricted to in-frame clones and leaves out a portion. The top ten clones hold roughly 5.2% of a sample with over 9,000 clones, 80% to 90% of them seen once. This TCR came from a female patient in her 50s who received an allogeneic stem cell transplant from a related donor, was CMV-positive, and had no GVHD. Part of the T cells may come from the graft donor. The source material was PBMCs, sampled after allogeneic stem cell transplant with posttransplant cyclophosphamide. The chain uses TRBV28 and TRBJ1-2, with D perhaps matching TRBD1 (5 bases). The CDR3 sequence is CASSGTFNYGYTF. As DNA, the CDR3 is TGTGCCAGCAGTGGGACTTTTAACTATGGCTACACCTTC.